One sample yielded the 10 T cell receptor beta chains listed below, sequenced in a study of immune cell composition in non-small cell lung cancer. Sequencing used immunoSEQ multiplex PCR; TCRdb keeps in-frame clones, though not all of them. The sample gives about 9,000 clones, about 72% of which show up once; around 13% is in the top ten. The normal lung sample lay at least 3 cm, and maximally far, from the tumour. What was sequenced was non-adjacent lung tissue. All receptors come from a human donor with non-small cell lung cancer.

The chain combines TRBV18 with TRBJ2-4, with a weak D call TRBD2 (5 bases). Germline V gene lookup returns CDR1 KGHSH and CDR2 LQKENI. V lost 3 bases, J lost 0 bases, and 15 bases lay in between. There are 17 residues in the CDR3. CDR3 residues: CASSPKERRLAKNIQYF. DNA for the CDR3: TGTGCCAGCTCACCCAAGGAACGGAGGTTAGCCAAAAACATTCAGTACTTC.

The rearrangement uses TRBV14 and TRBJ1-4; D is unresolved. The CDR3 loop spans 13 amino acids. Per germline, CDR1 SGHDN and CDR2 FVKESK. Trimming left V 4 bases short and J 8 bases short, with 11 bases between. This CDR3 is CASSRMGYEKLFF. The DNA for the CDR3 is TGTGCCAGCAGCCGAATGGGTTACGAAAAACTGTTTTTT. Looking up the rest from reference TRBV14 and TRBJ1-4 gives the full variable domain: EAGVTQFPSHSVIEKGQTVTLRCDPISGHDNLYWYRRVMGKEIKFLLHFVKESKQDESGMPNNRFLAERTGGTYSTLKVQPAELEDSGVYFCASSRMGYEKLFFGSGTQLSVL.

The chain joins TRBV11-2 to TRBJ2-7; no reliable D call. Germline CDR1 is SGHAT and CDR2 is FQNNGV. The length of the CDR3 is 13 residues. Trimming took 2 bases from V and 7 from J, leaving 12 bases between them. CDR3 protein: CASSLKSISEQYF. In DNA form, the CDR3 reads TGTGCCAGCAGCTTAAAATCGATCTCTGAGCAGTACTTC.

A single count supports this clone. This chain links TRBV9 with TRBJ2-3; D is unclear. In germline, CDR1 is SGDLS, CDR2 YYNGEE. Trimming took off 0 bases at V and 3 bases at J, with 11 bases between the two ends. The CDR3 contains 15 residues. In nucleotides, the CDR3 is TGTGCCAGCAGCGTAGGGGTTTTTGAAACAGATACGCAGTATTTT. As protein: CASSVGVFETDTQYF.

The chain links TRBV9 to TRBJ2-7; D is undetermined. Trimming cost V 0 bases and J 4 bases, with 11 bases left between them. The CDR3 runs 14 residues. Germline V gene data show CDR1 as SGDLS and CDR2 as YYNGEE. CDR3 loop: CASSVVPDGYEQYF. In nucleotides, the CDR3 is TGTGCCAGCAGCGTAGTTCCGGACGGATACGAGCAGTACTTC. The variable domain in full, completed from reference TRBV9 and TRBJ2-7, reads DSGVTQTPKHLITATGQRVTLRCSPRSGDLSVYWYQQSLDQGLQFLIQYYNGEERAKGNILERFSAQQFPDLHSELNLSSLELGDSALYFCASSVVPDGYEQYFGPGTRLTVT.

Only a few counts were recorded for this clone. This chain connects TRBV5-3 to TRBJ2-4; D is unclear. TRBV5-3 is annotated as an ORF whose role is uncertain. V lost 2 bases and J lost 0, with 6 bases in between. The CDR3 sequence is 14 residues long. The CDR3 DNA reads TGTGCCAGAAGCTTCCGTATAGCCAAAAACATTCAGTACTTC. Residues: CARSFRIAKNIQYF.

The J gene is TRBJ2-2, the V gene TRBV5-4; D is unresolved. CDR1 and CDR2 (germline): SGHNT, YYREEE (reference sequence). Trimming removed 1 base from V and 4 bases from J, with 8 bases in between. The CDR3 is 14 amino acids. CDR3 sequence (DNA): TGTGCCAGCAGCTTGACAATAAGCACCGGGGAGCTGTTTTTT. It is translated as CASSLTISTGELFF.

The chain has TRBV6-5 and TRBJ1-5; D is perhaps TRBD1 (6 bases). Germline values: CDR1 MNHEY, CDR2 SVGAGI. The CDR3 consists of 13 residues. Trimming cost V 8 bases and J 6 bases, with 14 bases left between them. The CDR3 reads CASGTGPAQPQHF. CDR3 sequence (DNA): TGTGCCAGCGGAACAGGGCCCGCTCAGCCCCAGCATTTT.

V gene TRBV29-1 combines with J gene TRBJ2-7; 8 bases match TRBD1. The CDR3 has 12 residues. Germline V gives CDR1 SQVTM, CDR2 ANQGSEA. The V and J ends lost 4 bases and 7 bases, in that order; junction bases with no gene match: 6. CDR3 in DNA: TGCAGCGTTGCGACAGGGGCGGGGGAGCAGTACTTC. The encoded protein is CSVATGAGEQYF.

The chain is built from TRBV10-3 and TRBJ1-4, with 7 nucleotides matching TRBD1. J gave up 7 bases and V 8 bases, and 7 bases lay outside the gene matches. The CDR3 covers 13 residues. Germline assignment: CDR1 ENHRY and CDR2 SYGVKD. The CDR3 nucleotides read TGTGCCATCGGGGACAGCGGGACTGAAAAACTGTTTTTT. Translated: CAIGDSGTEKLFF.